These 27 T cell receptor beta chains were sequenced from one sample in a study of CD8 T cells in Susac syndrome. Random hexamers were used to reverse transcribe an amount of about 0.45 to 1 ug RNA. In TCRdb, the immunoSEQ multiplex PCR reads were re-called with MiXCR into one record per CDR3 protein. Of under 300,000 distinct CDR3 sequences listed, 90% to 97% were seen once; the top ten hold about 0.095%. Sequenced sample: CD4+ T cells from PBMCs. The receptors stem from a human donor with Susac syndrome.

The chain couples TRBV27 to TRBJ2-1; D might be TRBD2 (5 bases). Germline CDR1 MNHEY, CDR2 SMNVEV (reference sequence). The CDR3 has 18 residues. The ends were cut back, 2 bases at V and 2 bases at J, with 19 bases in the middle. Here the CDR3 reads CASSLAYGRKGAYNEQFF. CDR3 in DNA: TGTGCCAGCAGTTTAGCCTACGGCCGTAAGGGAGCCTACAATGAGCAGTTCTTC.

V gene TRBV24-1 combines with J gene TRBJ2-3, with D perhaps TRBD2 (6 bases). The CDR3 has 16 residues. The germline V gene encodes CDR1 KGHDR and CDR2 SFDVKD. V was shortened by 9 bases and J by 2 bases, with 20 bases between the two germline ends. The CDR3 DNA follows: TGTGCCACCGGGACGGTGGGAGGCTCCAACACAGATACGCAGTATTTT. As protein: CATGTVGGSNTDTQYF.

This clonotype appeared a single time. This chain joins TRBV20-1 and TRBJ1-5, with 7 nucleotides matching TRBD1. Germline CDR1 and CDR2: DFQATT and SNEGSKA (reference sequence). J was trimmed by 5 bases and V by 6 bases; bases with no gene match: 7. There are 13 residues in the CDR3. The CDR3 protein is CSAKPGGDQPQHF. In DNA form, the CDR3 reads TGCAGTGCCAAACCAGGGGGTGATCAGCCCCAGCATTTT.

CDR3 protein: CAWVSGYTDTQYF. The CDR3 nucleotides read TGTGCCTGGGTTAGCGGTTACACAGATACGCAGTATTTT. The chain recombines TRBV30 with TRBJ2-3, with D possibly being TRBD2 (6 bases). The CDR3 spans 13 residues. V shed 5 bases and J shed 2 bases, with 11 bases lying between them. Germline CDR1 GTSNPN, CDR2 SVGIG (reference sequence).

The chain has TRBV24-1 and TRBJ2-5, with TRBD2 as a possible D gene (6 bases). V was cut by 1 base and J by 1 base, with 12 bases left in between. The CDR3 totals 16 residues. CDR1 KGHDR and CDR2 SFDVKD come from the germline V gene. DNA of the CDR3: TGTGCCACCAGTGATTTTGGCGGGGTCGCCCAAGAGACCCAGTACTTC. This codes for CATSDFGGVAQETQYF.

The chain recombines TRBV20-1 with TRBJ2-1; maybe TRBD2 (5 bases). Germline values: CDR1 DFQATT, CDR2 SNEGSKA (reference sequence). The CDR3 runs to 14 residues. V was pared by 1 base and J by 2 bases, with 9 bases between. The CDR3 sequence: CSARGQRTYNEQFF. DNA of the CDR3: TGCAGTGCTAGAGGCCAGCGGACCTACAATGAGCAGTTCTTC.

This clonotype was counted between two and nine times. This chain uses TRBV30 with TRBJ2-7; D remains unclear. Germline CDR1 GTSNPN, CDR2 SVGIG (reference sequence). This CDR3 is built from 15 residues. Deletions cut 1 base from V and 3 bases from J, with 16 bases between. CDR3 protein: CAWSDLKVRIYEQYF. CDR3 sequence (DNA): TGTGCCTGGAGTGATTTAAAGGTGCGGATCTACGAGCAGTACTTC.

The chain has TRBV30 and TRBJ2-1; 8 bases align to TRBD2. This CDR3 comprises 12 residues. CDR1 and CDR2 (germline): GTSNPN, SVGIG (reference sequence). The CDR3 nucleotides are TGTGCGTCGGGAGGGATATCGAATGAGCAGTTCTTC. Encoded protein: CASGGISNEQFF.

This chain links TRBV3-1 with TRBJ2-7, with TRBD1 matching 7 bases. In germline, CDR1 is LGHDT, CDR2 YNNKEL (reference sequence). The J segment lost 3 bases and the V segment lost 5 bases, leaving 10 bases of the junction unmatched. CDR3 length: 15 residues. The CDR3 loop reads CASSSHGTEYYEQYF. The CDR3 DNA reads TGTGCCAGCAGCTCCCACGGGACAGAATACTACGAGCAGTACTTC.

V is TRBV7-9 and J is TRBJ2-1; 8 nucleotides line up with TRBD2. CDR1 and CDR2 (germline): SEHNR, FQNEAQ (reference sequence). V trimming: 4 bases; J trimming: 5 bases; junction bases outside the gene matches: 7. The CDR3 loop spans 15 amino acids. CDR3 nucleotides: TGTGCCAGCAGCTCCGGAACCGGGGGGGACAATGAGCAGTTCTTC. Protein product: CASSSGTGGDNEQFF.

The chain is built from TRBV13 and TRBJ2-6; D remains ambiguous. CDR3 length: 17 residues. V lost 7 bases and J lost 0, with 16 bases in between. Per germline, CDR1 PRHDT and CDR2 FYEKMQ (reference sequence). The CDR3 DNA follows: TGTGCCAGCACCCAATACCGACTTGCCTCTGGGGCCAACGTCCTGACTTTC. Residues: CASTQYRLASGANVLTF. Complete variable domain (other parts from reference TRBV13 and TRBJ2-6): AAGVIQSPRHLIKEKRETATLKCYPIPRHDTVYWYQQGPGQDPQFLISFYEKMQSDKGSIPDRFSAQQFSDYHSELNMSSLELGDSALYFCASTQYRLASGANVLTFGAGSRLTVL.

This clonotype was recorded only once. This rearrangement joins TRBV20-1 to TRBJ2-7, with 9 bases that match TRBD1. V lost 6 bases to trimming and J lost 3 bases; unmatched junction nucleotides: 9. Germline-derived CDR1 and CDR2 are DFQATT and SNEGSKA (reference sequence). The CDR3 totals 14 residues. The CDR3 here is CSATKPGQGYEQYF. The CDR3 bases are TGCAGTGCCACGAAACCGGGACAGGGCTACGAGCAGTACTTC.

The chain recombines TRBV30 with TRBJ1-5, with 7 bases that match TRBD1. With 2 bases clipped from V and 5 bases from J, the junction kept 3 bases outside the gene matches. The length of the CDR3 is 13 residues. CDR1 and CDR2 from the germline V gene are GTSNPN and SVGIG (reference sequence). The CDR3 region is CAWSRGGDQPQHF. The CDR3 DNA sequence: TGTGCCTGGAGTAGAGGGGGCGATCAGCCCCAGCATTTT.

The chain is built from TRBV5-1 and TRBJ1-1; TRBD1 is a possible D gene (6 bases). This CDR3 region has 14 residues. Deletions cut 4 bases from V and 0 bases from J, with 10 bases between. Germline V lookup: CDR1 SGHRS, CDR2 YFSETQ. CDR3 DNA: TGCGCCAGCAGCCAACAGGGCATGAACACTGAAGCTTTCTTT. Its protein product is CASSQQGMNTEAFF. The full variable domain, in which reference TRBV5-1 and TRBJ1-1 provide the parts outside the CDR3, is KAGVTQTPRYLIKTRGQQVTLSCSPISGHRSVSWYQQTPGQGLQFLFEYFSETQRNKGNFPGRFSGRQFSNSRSEMNVSTLELGDSALYLCASSQQGMNTEAFFGQGTRLTVV.

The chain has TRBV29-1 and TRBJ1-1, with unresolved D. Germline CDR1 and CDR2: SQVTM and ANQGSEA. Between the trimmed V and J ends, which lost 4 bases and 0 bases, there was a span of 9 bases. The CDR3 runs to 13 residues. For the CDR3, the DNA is TGCAGCGTTGTACTTCCCATGAACACTGAAGCTTTCTTT. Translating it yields CSVVLPMNTEAFF.

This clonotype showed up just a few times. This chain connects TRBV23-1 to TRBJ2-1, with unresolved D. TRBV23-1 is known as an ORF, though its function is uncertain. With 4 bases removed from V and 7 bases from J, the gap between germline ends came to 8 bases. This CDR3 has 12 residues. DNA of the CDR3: TGCGCCAGCAGTCGGTTGGGAAATGAGCAGTTCTTC. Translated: CASSRLGNEQFF.

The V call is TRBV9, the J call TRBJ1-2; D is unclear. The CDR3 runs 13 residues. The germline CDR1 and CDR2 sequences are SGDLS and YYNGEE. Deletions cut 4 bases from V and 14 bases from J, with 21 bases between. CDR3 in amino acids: CASSPLRAAPATF. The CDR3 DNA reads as TGTGCCAGCAGCCCCCTTCGGGCAGCGCCAGCGACCTTC.

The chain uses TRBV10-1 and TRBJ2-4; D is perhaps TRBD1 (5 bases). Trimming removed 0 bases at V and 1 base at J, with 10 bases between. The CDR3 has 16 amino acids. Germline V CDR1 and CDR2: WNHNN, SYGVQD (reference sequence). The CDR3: CASSESHRRAKNIQYF. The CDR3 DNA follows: TGCGCCAGCAGTGAGTCGCACAGGCGGGCCAAAAACATTCAGTACTTC.

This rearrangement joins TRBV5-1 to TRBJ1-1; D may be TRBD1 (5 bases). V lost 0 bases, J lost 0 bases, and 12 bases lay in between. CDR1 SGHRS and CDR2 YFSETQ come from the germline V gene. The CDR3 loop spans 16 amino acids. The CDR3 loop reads CASSLAGGTVNTEAFF. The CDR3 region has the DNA TGCGCCAGCAGCTTGGCCGGAGGGACGGTGAACACTGAAGCTTTCTTT.

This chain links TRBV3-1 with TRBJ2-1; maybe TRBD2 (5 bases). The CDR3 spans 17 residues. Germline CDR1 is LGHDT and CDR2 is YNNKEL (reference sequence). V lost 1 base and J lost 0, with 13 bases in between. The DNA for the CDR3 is TGTGCCAGCAGCCAAGCTGGCGGGCCCAGCTCCTACAATGAGCAGTTCTTC. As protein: CASSQAGGPSSYNEQFF.

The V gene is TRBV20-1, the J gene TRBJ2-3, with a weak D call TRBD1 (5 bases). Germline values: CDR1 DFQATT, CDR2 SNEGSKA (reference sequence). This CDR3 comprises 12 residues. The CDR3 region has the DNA TGCAGCGGGCACCGGACAATGGATACGCAGTATTTT. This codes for CSGHRTMDTQYF.

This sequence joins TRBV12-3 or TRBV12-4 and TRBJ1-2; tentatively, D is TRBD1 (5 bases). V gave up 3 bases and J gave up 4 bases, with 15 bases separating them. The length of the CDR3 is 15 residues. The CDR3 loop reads CASSFSRQGGYGYTF. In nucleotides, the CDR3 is TGTGCCAGCAGTTTTTCTCGGCAGGGAGGCTATGGCTACACCTTC.

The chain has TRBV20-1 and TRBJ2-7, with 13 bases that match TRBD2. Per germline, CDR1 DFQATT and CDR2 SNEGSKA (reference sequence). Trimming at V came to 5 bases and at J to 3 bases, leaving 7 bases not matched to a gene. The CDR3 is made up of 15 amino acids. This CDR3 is CSARTSGSAGYEQYF. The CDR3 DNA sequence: TGCAGTGCTCGGACTAGCGGGAGTGCCGGCTACGAGCAGTACTTC.

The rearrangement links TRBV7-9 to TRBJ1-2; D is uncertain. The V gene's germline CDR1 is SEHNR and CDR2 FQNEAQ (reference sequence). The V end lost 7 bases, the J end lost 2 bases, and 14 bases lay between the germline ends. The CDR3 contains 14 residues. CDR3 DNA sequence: TGTGCCAGCACCCCCGCGGGGATGAACTATGGCTACACCTTC. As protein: CASTPAGMNYGYTF.

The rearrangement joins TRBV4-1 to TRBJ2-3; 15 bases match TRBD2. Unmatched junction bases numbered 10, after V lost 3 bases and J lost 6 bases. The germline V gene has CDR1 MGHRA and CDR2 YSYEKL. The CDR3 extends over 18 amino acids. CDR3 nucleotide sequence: TGCGCCAGCAGCCATGAAACCGGGACTAGCGGGAGGACGGATACGCAGTATTTT. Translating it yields CASSHETGTSGRTDTQYF.

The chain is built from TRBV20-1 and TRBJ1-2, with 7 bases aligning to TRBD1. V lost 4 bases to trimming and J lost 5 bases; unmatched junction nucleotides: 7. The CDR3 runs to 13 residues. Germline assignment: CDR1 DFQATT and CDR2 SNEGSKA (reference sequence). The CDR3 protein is CSAKQGTRYGYTF. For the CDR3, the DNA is TGCAGTGCTAAACAGGGGACTCGGTATGGCTACACCTTC.

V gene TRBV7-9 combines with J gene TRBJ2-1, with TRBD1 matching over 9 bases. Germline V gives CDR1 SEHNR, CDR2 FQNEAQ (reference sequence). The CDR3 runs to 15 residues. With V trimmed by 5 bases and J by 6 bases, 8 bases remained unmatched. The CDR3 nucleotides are TGTGCCAGCAGCGCCGGGACAGGGTCATCCAATGAGCAGTTCTTC. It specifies CASSAGTGSSNEQFF. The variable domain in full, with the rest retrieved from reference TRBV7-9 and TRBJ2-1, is DTGVSQNPRHKITKRGQNVTFRCDPISEHNRLYWYRQTLGQGPEFLTYFQNEAQLEKSRLLSDRFSAERPKGSFSTLEIQRTEQGDSAMYLCASSAGTGSSNEQFFGPGTRLTVL.